This is a list of T cell receptor beta chains from one sample in a study of T cells after yellow fever vaccination. MiXCR, applied by TCRdb to the 5' RACE reads, yields one record per CDR3 protein. This table has about 260,000 distinct CDR3 sequences, 3.6% appearing once. Sample: PBMCs, taken 15 days after the yellow fever booster vaccination. The receptors here all came from a man between 18 and 35 years old who received the YFV17D yellow fever vaccine. Each CDR3 is given with its conserved first and last residue. The D gene is left open where the match is weak.

>NA|TRBV7-9|TRBJ2-2
CASRKNRDGDTGELFF
>NA|TRBV20-1|TRBJ1-5
CSARSDTSTPQHF
>NA|TRBV7-2|TRBJ1-6
CASSLVYSPLHF
>TRBD2|TRBV18|TRBJ2-1
CASSPSSGGAVNEQFF
>TRBD1|TRBV4-1|TRBJ1-1
CASSQTGARTGAKNTEAFF
>TRBD1|TRBV19|TRBJ2-6
CASMGRTGALVGANVLTF
>NA|TRBV6-6|TRBJ1-2
CAIWVGKLYGYTF
>NA|TRBV24-1|TRBJ2-2
CATSADTGELFF
>TRBD1|TRBV4-1|TRBJ1-6
CASSQVVVGQGSGSPLHF
>NA|TRBV5-1|TRBJ1-1
CASSKETRVLNTEAFF